This TCR beta chain was identified during a study of T-cell reconstitution after alpha-beta-depleted transplantation in children. Findings and caveats of the study: Expanded graft clones, several hundred of them, were reportedly the source of alpha-beta T cells about two months after transplant. A year post-transplant, T-cell counts and diversity derived mostly from newly produced T cells.

On this clonotype: Its target is unknown.

Using unique molecular identifiers, the investigators prepared the TCRbeta library. TCRdb redid the calling of the PCR reads with MiXCR, one entry per CDR3 protein. Here the sample spans about a million distinct CDR3 sequences, about 29% being singletons. The source material was PBMCs, mostly from graft donor cells, sampled 360 days after TCRalphabeta/CD19-depleted stem cell transplant. This clonotype originated in a boy under two years old who had a stem cell transplant for SCID, so the T cells may come from the graft donor.

The CDR3 DNA is TGTGCCAGCAGTTCCTACAGGAAGAACACTGAAGCTTTCTTT. Translation: CASSSYRKNTEAFF. This sequence joins TRBV28 and TRBJ1-1, with D possibly TRBD1 on 5 matching bases. Germline CDR1 and CDR2: MDHEN and SYDVKM. Trimming removed 4 bases at V and 1 base at J, with 10 bases between. CDR3 size: 14 residues.